A single sample is the source of the 17 T cell receptor beta chains below, sequenced in a study of PD-1 blockade in classical Hodgkin lymphoma. The table came from immunoSEQ multiplex PCR; TCRdb's copy has only in-frame clones and leaves some out. Of under 110,000 clones detected, roughly 89% appear once; the ten largest clones hold about 6.1%. Brentuximab vedotin exposure varied among the patients, all of whom had relapsed after autologous stem cell transplantation. Source: peripheral blood mononuclear cells (PBMCs), taken before the second cycle of nivolumab. The receptors shown here come from a human donor with classical Hodgkin lymphoma.

V gene TRBV4-3 combines with J gene TRBJ1-6; D remains ambiguous. CDR3 length: 15 amino acids. Trimming pared 6 bases from V and 3 bases from J, leaving 12 bases between. The germline gives CDR1 LGHNA, CDR2 YSLEER. This CDR3 reads CASSPNEVYNSPLHF. CDR3 DNA sequence: TGCGCCAGCAGTCCGAACGAAGTCTATAATTCACCCCTCCACTTT.

The chain joins TRBV29-1 to TRBJ2-1; D possibly corresponds to TRBD2 (5 bases). V was cut by 6 bases and J by 2 bases, with 17 bases left in between. This CDR3 spans 15 amino acids. CDR1 is SQVTM, CDR2 ANQGSEA, per germline. The CDR3 DNA sequence: TGCAGCGTCGATGGAGTGGGAGTAGCCTACAATGAGCAGTTCTTC. It codes for CSVDGVGVAYNEQFF.

V and J are TRBV12-5 and TRBJ2-1; 10 bases are shared with TRBD1. There are 15 residues in the CDR3. Trimming took 4 bases from V and 8 from J; bases not matched to a gene: 8. Per the germline V gene, CDR1 is LGHNT and CDR2 is FRNRAP. The CDR3 reads CASGWGTGVGDEQFF. CDR3 bases: TGTGCTAGTGGTTGGGGGACAGGGGTTGGGGATGAGCAGTTCTTC.

The chain is built from TRBV28 and TRBJ2-3; D not resolved. Trimming took off 6 bases at V and 6 bases at J, with 13 bases between the two ends. The CDR3 runs 13 residues. Germline CDR1 and CDR2: MDHEN and SYDVKM. The CDR3 nucleotides read TGTGCCAGCAGGGGGTTCTCTCCCGATACGCAGTATTTT. Translated: CASRGFSPDTQYF.

CDR3 sequence: CASSGYRDSSEQFF. CDR3 coding DNA: TGTGCCAGCAGCGGTTACCGGGACTCCAGTGAGCAGTTCTTC. This chain joins TRBV9 and TRBJ2-1; weak D call: TRBD2 (6 bases). The CDR3 extends over 14 amino acids. CDR1 SGDLS and CDR2 YYNGEE come from the germline V gene. V was trimmed by 3 bases and J by 9 bases, leaving 16 bases between them. The whole variable domain, remainder taken from reference TRBV9 and TRBJ2-1, is DSGVTQTPKHLITATGQRVTLRCSPRSGDLSVYWYQQSLDQGLQFLIQYYNGEERAKGNILERFSAQQFPDLHSELNLSSLELGDSALYFCASSGYRDSSEQFFGPGTRLTVL.

This clone was recorded a few times. The chain joins TRBV7-2 to TRBJ1-2, with D hard to call. Trimming left V 4 bases short and J 4 bases short, with 10 bases between. Germline V gene sequence: CDR1 SGHTA, CDR2 FQGNSA. CDR3 length: 13 amino acids. DNA of the CDR3: TGTGCCAGCAGCTATGGCAGCTTCTATGGCTACACCTTC. This encodes CASSYGSFYGYTF.

The chain recombines TRBV30 with TRBJ2-6; D is perhaps TRBD2 (6 bases). Per germline, CDR1 GTSNPN and CDR2 SVGIG (reference sequence). The CDR3 sequence is 16 residues long. V was trimmed by 0 bases and J by 0 bases, leaving 9 bases between them. CDR3 region: CAWSVEGFSGANVLTF. The CDR3 DNA follows: TGTGCCTGGAGTGTGGAGGGCTTCTCTGGGGCCAACGTCCTGACTTTC. Combining the CDR3 with reference TRBV30 and TRBJ2-6 gives the whole variable domain SQTIHQWPATLVQPVGSPLSLECTVEGTSNPNLYWYRQAAGRGLQLLFYSVGIGQISSEVPQNLSASRPQDRQFILSSKKLLLSDSGFYLCAWSVEGFSGANVLTFGAGSRLTVL.

CDR3 protein: CASSEGTSGYNEQFF. The CDR3 nucleotides read TGTGCCAGCAGTGAGGGGACTAGCGGCTACAATGAGCAGTTCTTC. This sequence joins TRBV6-4 and TRBJ2-1; the match to TRBD2 covers 11 bases. The CDR3 consists of 15 residues. Trimming removed 3 bases from V and 3 bases from J; junction bases left unmatched: 1. Germline CDR1 MRHNA, CDR2 SNTAGT.

The chain has TRBV2 and TRBJ2-1, with TRBD2 matching over 7 bases. CDR1 SNHLY and CDR2 FYNNEI come from the germline V gene. The CDR3 runs 14 residues. Trimming cost V 7 bases and J 0 bases; bases outside gene matches: 3. The chain's CDR3 is CASTAGVSYNEQFF. CDR3 nucleotides: TGTGCCAGCACCGCGGGGGTCTCCTACAATGAGCAGTTCTTC.

This chain joins TRBV2 and TRBJ2-5; possibly TRBD1 for D (6 bases). The V gene lost 8 bases and the J gene lost 4 bases, with 8 bases spanning the gap. Germline CDR1 reads SNHLY; CDR2 reads FYNNEI. The CDR3 is made up of 11 amino acids. The CDR3, as DNA: TGTGCCAGCGAACAGGGAGAGACCCAGTACTTC. Its protein is CASEQGETQYF. The variable domain in full, with the rest retrieved from reference TRBV2 and TRBJ2-5, is EPEVTQTPSHQVTQMGQEVILRCVPISNHLYFYWYRQILGQKVEFLVSFYNNEISEKSEIFDDQFSVERPDGSNFTLKIRSTKLEDSAMYFCASEQGETQYFGPGTRLLVL.

This clone has a single count. This chain connects TRBV6-4 to TRBJ1-1; D remains ambiguous. The CDR3 extends over 14 amino acids. Trimming removed 5 bases from V and 0 bases from J, with 10 bases in between. The V gene's germline CDR1 is MRHNA and CDR2 SNTAGT. The CDR3 DNA follows: TGTGCCAGCAGTAACACAAACATGAACACTGAAGCTTTCTTT. Residues: CASSNTNMNTEAFF.

The CDR3 coding sequence is TGTGCCATCAGTGAGGGTCGGGTGGAGACGAACACCGGGGAGCTGTTTTTT. Residues: CAISEGRVETNTGELFF. The chain links TRBV10-3 to TRBJ2-2, with D uncertain. V was shortened by 2 bases and J by 0 bases, with 13 bases between the two germline ends. CDR1 and CDR2 (germline): ENHRY, SYGVKD. This CDR3 is 17 amino acids long.

This chain joins TRBV6-5 and TRBJ1-5; D remains ambiguous. CDR3 length equals 13 residues. V lost 11 bases and J lost 4, with 15 bases in between. Germline V CDR1 and CDR2: MNHEY, SVGAGI. The CDR3 sequence is CASSPAANQPQHF. The CDR3, as DNA: TGTGCCTCCAGCCCTGCGGCGAATCAGCCCCAGCATTTT.

Regarding this clone: Mismatch with germline at one junction end may stem from a read error. The chain recombines TRBV6-6 with TRBJ1-3; D is perhaps TRBD1 (6 bases). The V gene's germline CDR1 is MNHNY and CDR2 SVGAGI (reference sequence). The CDR3 loop spans 16 amino acids. As DNA, the CDR3 is TGTACCAGCAGGTCATCGTCGGGGGCAGCCGGAAACACCATATATTTT. It is translated as CTSRSSSGAAGNTIYF.

The V call is TRBV11-1, the J call TRBJ2-6; D gene unclear. Trimming removed 5 bases at V and 0 bases at J, with 5 bases between. This CDR3 comprises 14 residues. The germline V gene has CDR1 SGHAT and CDR2 FQDESV (reference sequence). The chain's CDR3 is CASSLLSGANVLTF. CDR3 sequence (DNA): TGTGCCAGCAGCCTACTCTCTGGGGCCAACGTCCTGACTTTC.

The chain couples TRBV9 to TRBJ2-1; D not certain. CDR1 and CDR2 (germline): SGDLS, YYNGEE. The germline V and J ends were trimmed by 5 bases and 2 bases, with 14 bases remaining between them. The CDR3 length is 15 residues. For the CDR3, the DNA is TGTGCCAGCAGTGCCGGCGGTGGAGCCTACAATGAGCAGTTCTTC. It yields the protein CASSAGGGAYNEQFF. Combining the CDR3 with reference TRBV9 and TRBJ2-1 gives the whole variable domain DSGVTQTPKHLITATGQRVTLRCSPRSGDLSVYWYQQSLDQGLQFLIQYYNGEERAKGNILERFSAQQFPDLHSELNLSSLELGDSALYFCASSAGGGAYNEQFFGPGTRLTVL.

The chain employs TRBV6-1 and TRBJ1-1; D ambiguous. Trimming cost V 4 bases and J 1 base, with 4 bases left between them. The germline V gene has CDR1 MNHNS and CDR2 SASEGT. CDR3 length: 12 amino acids. CDR3 nucleotides: TGTGCCAGCAGTGTACCGAACACTGAAGCTTTCTTT. It yields the protein CASSVPNTEAFF.